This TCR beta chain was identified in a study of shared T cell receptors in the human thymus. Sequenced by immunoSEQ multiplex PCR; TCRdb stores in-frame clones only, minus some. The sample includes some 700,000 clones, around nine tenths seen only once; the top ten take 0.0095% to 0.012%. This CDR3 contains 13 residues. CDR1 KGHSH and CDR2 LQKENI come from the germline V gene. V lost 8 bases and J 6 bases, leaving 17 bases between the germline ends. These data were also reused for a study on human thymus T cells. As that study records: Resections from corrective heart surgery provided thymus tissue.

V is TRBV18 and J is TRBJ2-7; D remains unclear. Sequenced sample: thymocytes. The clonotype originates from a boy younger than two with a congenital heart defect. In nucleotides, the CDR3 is TGTGCCAGCACCGTTAGTAAACCCGGCGAGCAGTACTTC. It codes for CASTVSKPGEQYF.